This T cell receptor (beta chain) comes out of a study of blood T cell repertoires in COVID-19. Assay: immunoSEQ multiplex PCR; the TCRdb copy retains only in-frame clones and omits some. The table includes 250,000 to 300,000 clones, 75% to 90% detected once. The V gene lost 3 bases and the J gene lost 10 bases, with 7 bases spanning the gap. The CDR3 is made up of 12 amino acids. Germline V gives CDR1 WNHNN, CDR2 SYGVQD (reference sequence). This clone showed up just a few times. This chain links TRBV10-1 with TRBJ1-6, with unresolved D. The clonotype originates from a woman in her forties who had recovered from COVID-19. Input material: peripheral blood. CDR3 amino acids: CASSDPGSPLHF. The CDR3 nucleotides are TGCGCCAGCAGTGACCCAGGCTCACCCCTCCACTTT.